This T cell receptor (beta chain) was sequenced in a study of post-analysis software for immune sequencing data. Study-level information: Relapsing-remitting, secondary progressive and progressive-relapsing forms of multiple sclerosis all featured among disease courses.

Unique molecular identifiers were present in the TCR beta cDNA libraries. When 1 to 10 million T cells were used, they gave roughly 490,000 cDNA molecules. Each CDR3 protein is one row after TCRdb ran MiXCR on the PCR reads. The sample consists of about 540,000 distinct CDR3 sequences, around a third of them appearing once. For this clonotype: What it binds is not known.

Study findings and constraints: Those samples that were prepared in the same batch co-clustered strongly by F measure. There were five or six TRBV segments more frequent in patients than controls, and TRBV5-6, TRBV5-1 and TRBV20-1 were among them.

Germline CDR1 ENHRY, CDR2 SYGVKD. V shed 5 bases and J shed 10 bases, with 27 bases lying between them. The CDR3 has 17 amino acids. The chain links TRBV10-3 to TRBJ2-1; unclear D gene. Sequences were obtained from blood. The receptor was derived from a girl aged 2 to 17 with multiple sclerosis. The CDR3 DNA reads as TGTGCCATCAGTTTGGGAACCCCGAGGCCTGAGTCGGGCGAGCAGTTCTTC. This encodes CAISLGTPRPESGEQFF.